The clone carrying this T cell receptor beta chain occurred a few times. Each CDR3 protein is one row after TCRdb ran MiXCR on the 5' RACE reads. The sample records hundreds of thousands of distinct CDR3 sequences, 18% being singletons. This entry belongs to a study of identical twins. Germline CDR1 and CDR2: MNHEY and SMNVEV (reference sequence). CDR3 length: 16 residues. The J segment lost 2 bases and the V segment lost 6 bases, leaving 5 bases of the junction unmatched. These data also featured in a second study, about T cells expressing NK-cell markers. That source adds: Sorted CD3+CD56+NKG2C+, CD3+CD56+NKG2C- and CD3+CD56-NKG2C+ T-cell subsets were beta-chain profiled. HCMV seropositivity characterized most of the eight sequenced donors, and seronegativity one. NKG2C+ dominant clonotype frequencies in more than 5 donors were roughly 1.0-7.0% of CD8+ T cells. Researchers report these clonotypes also headed the CD3+CD56-NKG2C+ fraction in several donors.

The origin of this receptor is a woman aged 18-35 years in good health. The material sequenced was PBMCs. This chain connects TRBV27 to TRBJ2-3; 13 bases are a match to TRBD2. CDR3 in amino acids: CASSITSGRDTDTQYF. CDR3 nucleotides: TGTGCCAGCAGCATAACTAGCGGGAGGGACACAGATACGCAGTATTTT.